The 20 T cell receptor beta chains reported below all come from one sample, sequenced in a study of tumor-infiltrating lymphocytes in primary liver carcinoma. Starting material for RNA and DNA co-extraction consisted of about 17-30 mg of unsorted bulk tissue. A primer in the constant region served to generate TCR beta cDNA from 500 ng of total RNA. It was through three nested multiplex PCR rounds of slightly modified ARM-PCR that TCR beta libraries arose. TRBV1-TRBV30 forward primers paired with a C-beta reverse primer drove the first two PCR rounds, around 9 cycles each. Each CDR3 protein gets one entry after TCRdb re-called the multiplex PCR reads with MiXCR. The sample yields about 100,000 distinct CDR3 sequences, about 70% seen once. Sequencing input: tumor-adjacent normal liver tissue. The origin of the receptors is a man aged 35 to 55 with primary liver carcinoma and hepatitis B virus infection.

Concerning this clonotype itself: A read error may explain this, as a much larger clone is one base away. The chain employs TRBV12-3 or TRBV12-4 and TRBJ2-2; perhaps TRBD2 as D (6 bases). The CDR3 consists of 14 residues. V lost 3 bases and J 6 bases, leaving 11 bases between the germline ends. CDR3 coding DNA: TGTGCCAGCAGTTTTCGGGAGATAGCCGGGGAGCTGTTTTTT. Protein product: CASSFREIAGELFF.

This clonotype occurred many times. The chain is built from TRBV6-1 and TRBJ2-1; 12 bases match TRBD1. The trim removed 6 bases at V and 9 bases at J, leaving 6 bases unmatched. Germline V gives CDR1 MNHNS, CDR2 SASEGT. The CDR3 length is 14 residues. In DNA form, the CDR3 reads TGTGCCAGCAGGGGACAGGGGGCGAAGGGTGAGCAGTTCTTC. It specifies CASRGQGAKGEQFF.

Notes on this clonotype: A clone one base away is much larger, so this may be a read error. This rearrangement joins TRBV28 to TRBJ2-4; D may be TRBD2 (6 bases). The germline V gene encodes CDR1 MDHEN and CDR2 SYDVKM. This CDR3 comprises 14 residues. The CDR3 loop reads CTSTGRLGKNIQYF. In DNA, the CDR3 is TGTACCAGCACTGGGAGGTTAGGCAAAAACATTCAGTACTTC. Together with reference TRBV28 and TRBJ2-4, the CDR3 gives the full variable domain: DVKVTQSSRYLVKRTGEKVFLECVQDMDHENMFWYRQDPGLGLRLIYFSYDVKMKEKGDIPEGYSVSREKKERFSLILESASTNQTSMYLCTSTGRLGKNIQYFGAGTRLSVL.

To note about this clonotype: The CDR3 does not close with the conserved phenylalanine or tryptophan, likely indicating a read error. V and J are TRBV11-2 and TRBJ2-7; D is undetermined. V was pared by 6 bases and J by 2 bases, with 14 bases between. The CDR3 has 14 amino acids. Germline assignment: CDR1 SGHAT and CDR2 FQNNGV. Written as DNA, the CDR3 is TGTGCCAGCAGTTTAACTGACACTGCCTACGAGCAGTACACC. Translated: CASSLTDTAYEQYT.

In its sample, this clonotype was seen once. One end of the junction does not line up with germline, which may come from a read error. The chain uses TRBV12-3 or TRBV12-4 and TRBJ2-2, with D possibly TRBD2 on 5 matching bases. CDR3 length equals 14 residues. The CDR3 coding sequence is TGTGCCACCAGTTTATCCCAGAGGACCGGGGAGCAGTTTTTT. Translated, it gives CATSLSQRTGEQFF.

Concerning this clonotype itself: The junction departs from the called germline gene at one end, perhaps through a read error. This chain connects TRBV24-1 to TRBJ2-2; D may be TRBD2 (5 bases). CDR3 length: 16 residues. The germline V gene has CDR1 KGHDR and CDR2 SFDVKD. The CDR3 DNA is TGTGCCACCCGTGATTTGAATGAGGGTACAACCGGGGAGCTGTTTTTT. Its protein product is CATRDLNEGTTGELFF.

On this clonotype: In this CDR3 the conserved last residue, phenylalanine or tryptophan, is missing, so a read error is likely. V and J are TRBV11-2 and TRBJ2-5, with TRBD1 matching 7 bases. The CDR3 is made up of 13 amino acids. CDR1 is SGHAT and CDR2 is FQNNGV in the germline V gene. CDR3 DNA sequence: TGTTCCAGCAGCCTGGGACAGCAAGAGACCCAGTACTCC. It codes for CSSSLGQQETQYS.

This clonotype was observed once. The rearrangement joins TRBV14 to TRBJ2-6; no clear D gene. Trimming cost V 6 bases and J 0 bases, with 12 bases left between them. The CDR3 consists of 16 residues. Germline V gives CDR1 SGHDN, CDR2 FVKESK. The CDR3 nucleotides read TGTGCCAGCAGTCGCGAGATGGCCTCTGGGGCCAACGTCCTGACTTTC. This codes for CASSREMASGANVLTF. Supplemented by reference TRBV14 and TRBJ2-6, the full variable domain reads EAGVTQFPSHSVIEKGQTVTLRCDPISGHDNLYWYRRVMGKEIKFLLHFVKESKQDESGMPNNRFLAERTGGTYSTLKVQPAELEDSGVYFCASSREMASGANVLTFGAGSRLTVL.

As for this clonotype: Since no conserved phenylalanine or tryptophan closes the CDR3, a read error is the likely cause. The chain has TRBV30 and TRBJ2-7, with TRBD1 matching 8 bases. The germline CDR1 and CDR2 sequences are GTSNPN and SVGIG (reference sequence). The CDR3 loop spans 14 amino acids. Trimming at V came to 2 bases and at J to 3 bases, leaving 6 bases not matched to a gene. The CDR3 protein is CAWSLGTGIYEQYL. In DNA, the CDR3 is TGTGCCTGGAGTTTAGGGACAGGCATCTACGAGCAGTACCTC.

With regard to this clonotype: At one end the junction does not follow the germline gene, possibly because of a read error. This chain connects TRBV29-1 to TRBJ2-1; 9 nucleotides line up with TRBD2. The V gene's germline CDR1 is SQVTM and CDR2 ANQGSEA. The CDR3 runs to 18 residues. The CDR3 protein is CSVGNSGGIRGSYNEQFF. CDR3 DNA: TGCAGTGTTGGTAATAGCGGGGGAATCAGGGGCTCCTACAATGAGCAATTCTTC.

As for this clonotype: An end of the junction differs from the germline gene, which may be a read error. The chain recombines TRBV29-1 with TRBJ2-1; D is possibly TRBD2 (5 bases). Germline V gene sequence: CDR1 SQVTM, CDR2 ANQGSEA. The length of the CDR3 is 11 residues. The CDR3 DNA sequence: TGCACCGTCGGGGAGTTTAATGAGCACTTCTTC. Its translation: CTVGEFNEHFF.

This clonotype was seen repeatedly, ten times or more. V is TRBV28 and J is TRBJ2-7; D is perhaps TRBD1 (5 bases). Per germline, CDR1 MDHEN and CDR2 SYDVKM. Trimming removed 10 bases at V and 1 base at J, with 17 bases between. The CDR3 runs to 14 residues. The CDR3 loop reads CAIQTARTSYEQYF. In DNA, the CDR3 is TGTGCCATTCAGACAGCCAGAACTTCCTACGAGCAGTACTTC.

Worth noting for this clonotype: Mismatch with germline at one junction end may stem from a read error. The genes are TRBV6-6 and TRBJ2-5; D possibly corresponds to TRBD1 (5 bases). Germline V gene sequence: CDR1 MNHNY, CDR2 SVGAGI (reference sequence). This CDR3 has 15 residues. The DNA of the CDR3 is TGTGCCAGTAGTTCAGGGCGACGGAACCAAGAGTCCCAGTACTTC. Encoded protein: CASSSGRRNQESQYF.

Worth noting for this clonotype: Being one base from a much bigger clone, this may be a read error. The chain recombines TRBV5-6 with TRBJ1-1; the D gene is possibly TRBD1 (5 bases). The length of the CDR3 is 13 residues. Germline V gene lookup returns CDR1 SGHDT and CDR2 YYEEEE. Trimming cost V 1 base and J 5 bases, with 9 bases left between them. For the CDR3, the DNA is TGTGCCAGCAGCTTGCTGTGGGGGACTGAAGCTTTCTTT. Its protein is CASSLLWGTEAFF.

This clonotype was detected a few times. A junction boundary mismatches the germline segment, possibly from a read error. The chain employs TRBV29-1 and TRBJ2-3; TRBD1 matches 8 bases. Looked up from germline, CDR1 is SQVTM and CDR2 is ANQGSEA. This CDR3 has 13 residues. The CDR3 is CSVGRGQIDMQYF. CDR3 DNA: TGCAGCGTTGGCAGGGGGCAGATAGATATGCAGTATTTT.

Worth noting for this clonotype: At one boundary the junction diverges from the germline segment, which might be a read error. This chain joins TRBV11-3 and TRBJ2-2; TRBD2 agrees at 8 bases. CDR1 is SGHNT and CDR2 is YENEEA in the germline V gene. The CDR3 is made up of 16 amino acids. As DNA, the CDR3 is TGTACCAGCAGCTTACAAGCGGGAGTGGGAACCGGGGAGCTGTTTTTT. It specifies CTSSLQAGVGTGELFF.

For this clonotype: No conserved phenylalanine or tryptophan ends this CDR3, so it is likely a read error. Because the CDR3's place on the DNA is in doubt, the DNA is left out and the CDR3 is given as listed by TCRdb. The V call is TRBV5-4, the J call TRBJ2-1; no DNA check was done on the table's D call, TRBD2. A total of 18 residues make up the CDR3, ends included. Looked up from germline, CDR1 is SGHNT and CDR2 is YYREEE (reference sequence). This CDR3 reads CASSRIQGSGRTYNEQFL.

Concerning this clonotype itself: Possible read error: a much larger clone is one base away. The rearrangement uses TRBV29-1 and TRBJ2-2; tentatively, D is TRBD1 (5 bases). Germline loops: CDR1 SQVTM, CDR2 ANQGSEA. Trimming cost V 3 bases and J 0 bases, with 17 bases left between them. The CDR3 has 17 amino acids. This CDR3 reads CSVDPRARQSNTGELFF. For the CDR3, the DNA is TGCAGCGTTGATCCAAGGGCCAGACAGTCGAACACCGGGGAGCTGTTTTTT.

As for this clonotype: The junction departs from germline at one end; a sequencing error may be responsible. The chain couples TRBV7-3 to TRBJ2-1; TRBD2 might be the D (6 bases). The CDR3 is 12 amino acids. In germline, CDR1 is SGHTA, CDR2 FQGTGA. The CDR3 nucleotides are TGTGACAGCAGCCCCGCGGGAATTGAGCAGTTCTTC. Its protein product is CDSSPAGIEQFF. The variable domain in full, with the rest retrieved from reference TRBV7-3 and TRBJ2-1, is GAGVSQTPSNKVTEKGKYVELRCDPISGHTALYWYRQSLGQGPEFLIYFQGTGAADDSGLPNDRFFAVRPEGSVSTLKIQRTERGDSAVYLCDSSPAGIEQFFGPGTRLTVL.

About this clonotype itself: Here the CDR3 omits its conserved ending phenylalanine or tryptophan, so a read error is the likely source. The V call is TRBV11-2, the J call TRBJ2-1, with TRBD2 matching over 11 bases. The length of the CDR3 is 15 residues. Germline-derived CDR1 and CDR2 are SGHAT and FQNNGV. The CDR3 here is CAGSPGLADCNEQFL. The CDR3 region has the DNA TGTGCCGGCAGCCCGGGACTAGCGGACTGCAATGAGCAGTTCCTC.